The T cell receptor (beta chain) under discussion was sequenced for a study of T cells expressing NK-cell markers. Study at large: The authors derived TCR beta repertoires from sorted CD3+CD56+NKG2C+, CD3+CD56+NKG2C- and CD3+CD56-NKG2C+ T cells. Among the eight sequenced donors, seven tested HCMV-seropositive and one tested seronegative. Findings and caveats of the study: Topping the CD3+CD56-NKG2C+ fraction as well were these clonotypes, in a few donors. As a fraction of CD8+ T cells, dominant NKG2C+ clonotypes reached roughly 1.0-7.5% in six donors.

Concerning this clonotype itself: What it recognizes is unknown.

CDR1 and CDR2 from the germline V gene are DFQATT and SNEGSKA (reference sequence). The CDR3 has 18 residues. TCRdb re-called the 5' RACE reads and gives one entry per CDR3 protein, without DNA. Listed are hundreds of thousands of distinct CDR3 sequences; about 4% falls within the top ten. The receptor's source is a woman between 18 and 70 years old in good health. Sequenced material: blood T cells: a sorted CD56 or NKG2C T cell subset, CD4+ or CD8+ T cells, or bulk PBMC T cells (not recorded which). The V gene is TRBV20-1, the J gene TRBJ2-3; the D gene TCRdb calls, TRBD1, cannot be checked with no DNA. CDR3 sequence: CSARGKSSRGQYTDTQYF.